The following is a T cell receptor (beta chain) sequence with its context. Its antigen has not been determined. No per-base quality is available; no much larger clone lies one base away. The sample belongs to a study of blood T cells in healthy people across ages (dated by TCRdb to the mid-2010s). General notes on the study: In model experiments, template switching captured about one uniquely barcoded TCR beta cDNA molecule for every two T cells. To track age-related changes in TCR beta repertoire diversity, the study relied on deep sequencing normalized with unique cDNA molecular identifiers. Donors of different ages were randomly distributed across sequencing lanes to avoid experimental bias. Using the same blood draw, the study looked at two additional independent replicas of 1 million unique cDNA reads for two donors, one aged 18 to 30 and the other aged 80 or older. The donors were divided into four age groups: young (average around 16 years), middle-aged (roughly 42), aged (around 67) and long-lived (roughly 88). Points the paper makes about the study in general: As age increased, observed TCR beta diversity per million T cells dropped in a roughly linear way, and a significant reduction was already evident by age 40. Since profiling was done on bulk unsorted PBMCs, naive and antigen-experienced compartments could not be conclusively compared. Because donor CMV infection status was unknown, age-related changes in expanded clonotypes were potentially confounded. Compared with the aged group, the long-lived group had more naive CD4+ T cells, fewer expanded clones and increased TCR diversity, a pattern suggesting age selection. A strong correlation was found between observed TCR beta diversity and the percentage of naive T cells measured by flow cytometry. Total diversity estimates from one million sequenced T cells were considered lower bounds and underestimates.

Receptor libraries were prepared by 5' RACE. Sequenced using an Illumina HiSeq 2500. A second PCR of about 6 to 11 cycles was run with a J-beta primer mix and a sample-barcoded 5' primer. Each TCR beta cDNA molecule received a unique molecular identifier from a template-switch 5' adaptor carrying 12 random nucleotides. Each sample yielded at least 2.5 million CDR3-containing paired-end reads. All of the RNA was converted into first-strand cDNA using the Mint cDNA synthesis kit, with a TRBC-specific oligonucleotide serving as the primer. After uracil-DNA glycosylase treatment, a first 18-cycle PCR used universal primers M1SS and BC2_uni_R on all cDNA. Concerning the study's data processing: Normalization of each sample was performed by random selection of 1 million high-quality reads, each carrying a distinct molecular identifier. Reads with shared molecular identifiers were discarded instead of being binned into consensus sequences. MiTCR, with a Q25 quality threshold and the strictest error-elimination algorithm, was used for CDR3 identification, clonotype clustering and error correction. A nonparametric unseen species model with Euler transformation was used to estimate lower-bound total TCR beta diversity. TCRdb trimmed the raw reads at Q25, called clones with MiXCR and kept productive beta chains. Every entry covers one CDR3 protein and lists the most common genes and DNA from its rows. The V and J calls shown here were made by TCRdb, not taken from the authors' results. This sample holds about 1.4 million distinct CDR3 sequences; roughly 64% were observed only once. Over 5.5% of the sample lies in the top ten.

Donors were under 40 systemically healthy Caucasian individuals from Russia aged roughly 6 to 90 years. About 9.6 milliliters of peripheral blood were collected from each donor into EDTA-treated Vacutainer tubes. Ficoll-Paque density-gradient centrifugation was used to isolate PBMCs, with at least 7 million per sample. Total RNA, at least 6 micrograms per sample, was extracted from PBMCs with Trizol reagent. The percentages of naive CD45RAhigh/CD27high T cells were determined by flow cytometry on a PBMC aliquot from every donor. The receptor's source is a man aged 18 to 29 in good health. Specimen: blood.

The CDR3 region reads CASSSLGGTASTDTQYF. The nucleotide sequence reads TGTGCCAGCAGTTCCCTTGGGGGCACGGCTAGCACAGATACGCAGTATTTT. The chain joins TRBV12-3 or TRBV12-4 to TRBJ2-3; a tentative D match to TRBD1 spans 6 bases. The CDR3 numbers 17 residues from cysteine through phenylalanine. The only DNA kept is the CDR3, 51 bases in frame from the first base. Cut back by 4 bases and 0 bases, the V and J ends lie 17 bases apart.